These 30 T cell receptor beta chains originate from one sample sequenced in a study of OX40 agonist ivuxolimab in advanced cancers. Measured with immunoSEQ multiplex PCR; TCRdb has only the in-frame clones, and not every one. The data contain roughly 64,000 clones, roughly 80% of them singletons. The sample in question was CD4+ or CD8+ T cells sorted from blood, obtained in a trial of the OX40 agonist ivuxolimab. These receptors came from an adult with an advanced solid tumor such as melanoma, head and neck, liver or kidney cancer.

The chain couples TRBV19 to TRBJ2-3, with unresolved D. Germline CDR1 is LNHDA and CDR2 is SQIVND (reference sequence). The CDR3 is 13 residues long. V gave up 6 bases and J gave up 4 bases, with 11 bases separating them. The CDR3 nucleotides are TGTGCCAGTAGCCGACCTGGGGCAGATACGCAGTATTTT. This translates into CASSRPGADTQYF.

This chain links TRBV19 with TRBJ2-5, with TRBD1 as a possible D gene (6 bases). The CDR3 is 15 residues long. Trimming left V 4 bases short and J 5 bases short, with 17 bases between. Per germline, CDR1 LNHDA and CDR2 SQIVND (reference sequence). The CDR3 DNA sequence: TGTGCCAGTAGTAGGGGGTTAGACAGGTTCGAGACCCAGTACTTC. Its protein product is CASSRGLDRFETQYF.

J is TRBJ2-1 and V is TRBV5-1, with D possibly called TRBD1 or TRBD2 (5 bases each). The CDR3 length is 15 residues. V was pared by 4 bases and J by 6 bases, with 17 bases between. CDR1 is SGHRS, CDR2 YFSETQ, per germline. CDR3 amino acids: CASSPGTRTFNEQFF. The CDR3 DNA reads as TGCGCCAGCAGCCCTGGGACGCGGACTTTCAATGAGCAGTTCTTC.

The rearrangement uses TRBV11-2 and TRBJ2-4; 9 bases align to TRBD2. Per germline, CDR1 SGHAT and CDR2 FQNNGV. This CDR3 is built from 13 residues. Trimming took 3 bases from V and 8 from J; bases not matched to a gene: 2. The CDR3 DNA follows: TGTGCCAGCAGCTTTAGCGGGGGCTACATTCAGTACTTC. Its translation is CASSFSGGYIQYF.

The chain carries TRBV19 and TRBJ1-1, with TRBD1 matching 9 bases. The CDR3 extends over 16 amino acids. V lost 4 bases, J lost 0 bases, and 6 bases stayed unmatched. The germline V gene has CDR1 LNHDA and CDR2 SQIVND (reference sequence). CDR3 nucleotide sequence: TGTGCCAGTAGTAGACAGGGGGGACTTATGAACACTGAAGCTTTCTTT. Translated: CASSRQGGLMNTEAFF.

The rearrangement links TRBV30 to TRBJ2-5, with D possibly matching TRBD1 (5 bases). CDR1 and CDR2 from the germline V gene are GTSNPN and SVGIG (reference sequence). The CDR3 spans 11 residues. Trimming took 0 bases from V and 9 from J, leaving 8 bases between them. The CDR3 DNA reads as TGTGCCTGGAGTGTACAGGCGGCCCAGTACTTC. It yields the protein CAWSVQAAQYF.

This clone was counted a few times. The rearrangement joins TRBV5-4 to TRBJ1-2; 8 nucleotides line up with TRBD1. V lost 6 bases, J lost 2 bases, and 6 bases stayed unmatched. The CDR3 is 14 amino acids. CDR1 and CDR2 from the germline V gene are SGHNT and YYREEE (reference sequence). CDR3 sequence (DNA): TGTGCCAGCACACCGGGACAGGTCAACTATGGCTACACCTTC. This encodes CASTPGQVNYGYTF.

This clone was detected only a few times. The gene calls are TRBV11-3 and TRBJ2-3; no clear D gene. Trimming took off 4 bases at V and 2 bases at J, with 7 bases between the two ends. Germline CDR1 is SGHNT and CDR2 is YENEEA. This CDR3 has 13 residues. The chain's CDR3 is CASSSGLTDTQYF. The CDR3 DNA sequence: TGTGCCAGCAGCTCCGGGCTCACAGATACGCAGTATTTT. Complete variable domain (other parts from reference TRBV11-3 and TRBJ2-3): EAGVVQSPRYKIIEKKQPVAFWCNPISGHNTLYWYLQNLGQGPELLIRYENEEAVDDSQLPKDRFSAERLKGVDSTLKIQPAELGDSAVYLCASSSGLTDTQYFGPGTRLTVL.

This clone has only one observation. The rearrangement uses TRBV19 and TRBJ1-5; D is unclear. V lost 2 bases to trimming and J lost 1 base, with 9 bases between them. The CDR3 covers 15 residues. Germline V gene sequence: CDR1 LNHDA, CDR2 SQIVND (reference sequence). This chain's CDR3 is CASSISGKSNQPQHF. In DNA, the CDR3 is TGTGCCAGTAGTATATCTGGGAAGAGCAATCAGCCCCAGCATTTT.

The V gene is TRBV19, the J gene TRBJ1-5, with TRBD1 matching over 12 bases. There are 17 residues in the CDR3. The germline V gene encodes CDR1 LNHDA and CDR2 SQIVND (reference sequence). V trimming: 4 bases; J trimming: 0 bases; junction bases outside the gene matches: 4. CDR3 sequence (DNA): TGTGCCAGTAGTACGGGACAGGGGGCCTATAGCAATCAGCCCCAGCATTTT. Translating gives CASSTGQGAYSNQPQHF.

This clone turned up a few times. The chain combines TRBV19 with TRBJ1-5; D unresolved. V was pared by 3 bases and J by 11 bases, with 8 bases between. Germline V lookup: CDR1 LNHDA, CDR2 SQIVND (reference sequence). The CDR3 is made up of 11 amino acids. DNA for the CDR3: TGTGCCAGTAGTATCATTGGTTCCCAGCATTTT. Protein: CASSIIGSQHF.

V and J are TRBV19 and TRBJ2-3, with a weak D call TRBD1 (6 bases). The CDR3 length is 14 residues. The germline CDR1 and CDR2 sequences are LNHDA and SQIVND (reference sequence). The germline V and J ends were trimmed by 8 bases and 2 bases, with 14 bases remaining between them. CDR3 protein: CASHIQGHTDTQYF. In nucleotides, the CDR3 is TGTGCCAGTCATATACAGGGACACACAGATACGCAGTATTTT.

The CDR3 DNA reads as TGTGCCAGCAGCTTTCACTCTGGGGCCAACGTCCTGACTTTC. It translates to CASSFHSGANVLTF. The J gene is TRBJ2-6, the V gene TRBV7-9; D remains ambiguous. The germline V gene has CDR1 SEHNR and CDR2 FQNEAQ (reference sequence). The CDR3 is made up of 14 amino acids. The germline V and J ends were trimmed by 3 bases and 0 bases, with 3 bases remaining between them.

The V call is TRBV19, the J call TRBJ1-5; D is unclear. The V gene's germline CDR1 is LNHDA and CDR2 SQIVND (reference sequence). The CDR3 sequence is 15 residues long. The V gene lost 6 bases and the J gene lost 0 bases, with 12 bases spanning the gap. The CDR3 loop reads CASSALADSNQPQHF. The CDR3 region has the DNA TGTGCCAGTAGCGCCCTGGCAGATAGCAATCAGCCCCAGCATTTT.

The rearrangement joins TRBV5-1 to TRBJ1-1, with TRBD1 as a possible D gene (6 bases). This CDR3 spans 15 amino acids. Trimming pared 1 base from V and 3 bases from J, leaving 13 bases between. CDR1 and CDR2 from the germline V gene are SGHRS and YFSETQ. CDR3 coding DNA: TGCGCCAGCAGCTTGATGGGGGCGGTGGACACTGAAGCTTTCTTT. Translation gives CASSLMGAVDTEAFF.

The chain uses TRBV5-4 and TRBJ1-2, with D possibly TRBD1 on 5 matching bases. Trimming cost V 3 bases and J 3 bases, with 9 bases left between them. This CDR3 comprises 13 residues. CDR1 SGHNT and CDR2 YYREEE come from the germline V gene (reference sequence). The CDR3 loop reads CASSSGTDYGYTF. The CDR3 bases are TGTGCCAGCAGCTCGGGGACGGACTATGGCTACACCTTC.

This chain joins TRBV7-6 and TRBJ2-1; 7 nucleotides align to TRBD2. The CDR3 is 15 residues long. V lost 1 base to trimming and J lost 8 bases; unmatched junction nucleotides: 8. The germline gives CDR1 SGHVS, CDR2 FNYEAQ. In nucleotides, the CDR3 is TGTGCCAGCAGCTTAGGTGGCGGGAGTAACGATGAGCAGTTCTTC. Its protein is CASSLGGGSNDEQFF. The full variable domain, its missing parts supplied by reference TRBV7-6 and TRBJ2-1, is GAGVSQSPRYKVTKRGQDVALRCDPISGHVSLYWYRQALGQGPEFLTYFNYEAQQDKSGLPNDRFSAERPEGSISTLTIQRTEQRDSAMYRCASSLGGGSNDEQFFGPGTRLTVL.

This clone was seen a few times. This chain's CDR3 is CASSFIQGRVNEQFF. CDR3 DNA sequence: TGTGCCAGCAGCTTTATACAGGGTAGGGTCAATGAGCAGTTCTTC. The rearrangement links TRBV5-6 to TRBJ2-1; tentative D call: TRBD1 (6 bases). This CDR3 contains 15 residues. CDR1 and CDR2 from the germline V gene are SGHDT and YYEEEE. V shed 2 bases and J shed 6 bases, with 15 bases lying between them.

The CDR3 loop is CASTEGGDLGYGYTF. DNA for the CDR3: TGTGCCAGCACTGAAGGGGGGGACTTGGGCTATGGCTACACCTTC. The chain recombines TRBV11-3 with TRBJ1-2, with a weak D call TRBD1 (6 bases). This CDR3 comprises 15 residues. V dropped 7 bases and J dropped 4 bases, with 19 bases sitting between them. The germline CDR1 and CDR2 sequences are SGHNT and YENEEA.

V and J are TRBV19 and TRBJ2-1, with D unresolved. This CDR3 comprises 14 residues. The V gene lost 0 bases and the J gene lost 4 bases, with 7 bases spanning the gap. The germline V gene has CDR1 LNHDA and CDR2 SQIVND (reference sequence). As DNA, the CDR3 is TGTGCCAGTAGTATAGATCCAAGGTACAATGAGCAGTTCTTC. Encoded protein: CASSIDPRYNEQFF.

V and J are TRBV27 and TRBJ2-1; D uncertain. The germline V gene encodes CDR1 MNHEY and CDR2 SMNVEV (reference sequence). V shed 5 bases and J shed 5 bases, with 7 bases lying between them. This CDR3 is 12 amino acids long. The CDR3 reads CASSLSDNEQFF. The CDR3 DNA is TGTGCCAGCAGTCTGTCGGACAATGAGCAGTTCTTC.

The rearrangement uses TRBV29-1 and TRBJ2-5; D uncertain. Germline CDR1 SQVTM, CDR2 ANQGSEA. The CDR3 length is 12 residues. V lost 3 bases to trimming and J lost 5 bases, with 10 bases between them. This CDR3 is CSVENSLETQYF. CDR3 nucleotides: TGCAGCGTTGAGAATTCCCTGGAGACCCAGTACTTC.

This sequence joins TRBV7-3 and TRBJ2-5, with unresolved D. Trimming stripped 1 base from V and 5 bases from J, with 8 bases between. CDR1 is SGHTA, CDR2 FQGTGA, per germline. CDR3 size: 13 residues. CDR3 sequence (DNA): TGTGCCAGCAGCTTAATAGGACGTGAGACCCAGTACTTC. Protein sequence: CASSLIGRETQYF.

This rearrangement joins TRBV12-5 to TRBJ2-3, with 10 nucleotides matching TRBD2. Germline assignment: CDR1 LGHNT and CDR2 FRNRAP. The trim removed 5 bases at V and 2 bases at J, leaving 10 bases unmatched. CDR3 length equals 17 residues. Here the CDR3 DNA reads TGTGCTAGTGGTCGTCCCATAGCGGGGGGAACCACAGATACGCAGTATTTT. This sequence encodes CASGRPIAGGTTDTQYF.

This sequence joins TRBV7-2 and TRBJ1-2; 7 nucleotides align to TRBD1. CDR1 and CDR2 (germline): SGHTA, FQGNSA. The CDR3 has 16 residues. V trimming: 6 bases; J trimming: 7 bases; junction bases outside the gene matches: 17. The CDR3 sequence is CASRKTGFGYERGYTF. In DNA form, the CDR3 reads TGTGCCAGCAGAAAGACAGGGTTCGGCTATGAACGTGGCTACACCTTC.

This chain uses TRBV4-1 with TRBJ2-6; perhaps TRBD1 as D (6 bases). In germline, CDR1 is MGHRA, CDR2 YSYEKL. The CDR3 extends over 21 amino acids. V lost 4 bases and J lost 0, with 25 bases in between. The CDR3 region has the DNA TGCGCCAGCAGCCCAATTGGGGGACCGACAGGTCCATACTCTGGGGCCAACGTCCTGACTTTC. Its translation: CASSPIGGPTGPYSGANVLTF.

The genes are TRBV9 and TRBJ1-2, with D possibly TRBD1 on 6 matching bases. CDR1 and CDR2 from the germline V gene are SGDLS and YYNGEE. V shed 6 bases and J shed 0 bases, with 18 bases lying between them. The CDR3 runs 16 residues. The CDR3 sequence: CASTPAWGLANYGYTF. The CDR3 DNA follows: TGTGCCAGCACCCCGGCGTGGGGGCTAGCTAACTATGGCTACACCTTC.

The chain combines TRBV6-5 with TRBJ2-7; TRBD1 matches at 8 bases. CDR3 length equals 15 residues. Germline CDR1 and CDR2: MNHEY and SVGAGI. The V segment lost 0 bases and the J segment 2 bases; nucleotides outside the gene matches: 3. The CDR3 DNA follows: TGTGCCAGCAGTTACTCCGGGACAGGCACCTACGAGCAGTACTTC. Translating it yields CASSYSGTGTYEQYF.

CDR3 sequence (DNA): TGCGCCAGCAGCCAAGATCGAGGCAGTGCCCCTTACAATGAGCAGTTCTTC. The encoded protein is CASSQDRGSAPYNEQFF. The chain couples TRBV4-3 to TRBJ2-1; no clear D. V dropped 0 bases and J dropped 4 bases, with 16 bases sitting between them. Germline V CDR1 and CDR2: LGHNA, YSLEER. The CDR3 is 17 amino acids.

This clone was seen a few times. The V gene is TRBV7-2, the J gene TRBJ2-2; D perhaps matches TRBD2 (6 bases). Trimming took off 5 bases at V and 12 bases at J, with 19 bases between the two ends. This CDR3 contains 14 residues. Germline V gives CDR1 SGHTA, CDR2 FQGNSA. The CDR3 DNA sequence: TGTGCCAGCAGCCCCCACTCCGGGGAGGTTAAGCTGTTTTTT. Translating gives CASSPHSGEVKLFF. The whole variable domain, remainder taken from reference TRBV7-2 and TRBJ2-2, is GAGVSQSPSNKVTEKGKDVELRCDPISGHTALYWYRQSLGQGLEFLIYFQGNSAPDKSGLPSDRFSAERTGGSVSTLTIQRTQQEDSAVYLCASSPHSGEVKLFFGEGSRLTVL.